This is a list of T cell receptor beta chains from one sample in a study of blood T cell repertoires in COVID-19. Some clones are missing from TCRdb's copy, which holds only in-frame ones; the method was immunoSEQ multiplex PCR. Of about 69,000 clones detected, around 79% appear once; the ten largest clones hold more than 15%. The sample consisted of peripheral blood. Source of these receptors: a man aged 60-69 years with acute or convalescent COVID-19. The CDR3 runs from the conserved cysteine through the conserved F or W. Fields, in order: V gene, J gene, clone size, D gene, CDR3 length, CDR3 protein, CDR3 DNA. The D gene is left open where the match is weak. Clone size is shown for a subset of rows, as once, few, many or a class of expanded clone.

>TRBV6-2/TRBV6-3|TRBJ2-1|-|TRBD2|15
CASTPMAGAYNEQFF
TGTGCCAGCACCCCCATGGCGGGGGCCTACAATGAGCAGTTCTTC
>TRBV12-2|TRBJ2-5|-|-|13
CASRPGQGETQYF
TGTGCAAGTCGCCCTGGACAGGGTGAGACCCAGTACTTC
>TRBV4-3|TRBJ1-1|-|TRBD1|14
CASSPGTGSGEAFF
TGCGCCAGCAGCCCTGGGACAGGGTCCGGTGAAGCTTTCTTT
>TRBV27|TRBJ1-4|-|-|14
CASRIGAQDEKLFF
TGTGCCAGCAGGATTGGGGCGCAGGATGAAAAACTGTTTTTT
>TRBV10-1|TRBJ1-2|-|-|13
CASSETREDGYTF
TGCGCCAGCAGTGAGACCAGGGAGGATGGCTACACCTTC
>TRBV3-1/TRBV3-2|TRBJ1-2|-|TRBD1|15
CASSHQGAWYYGYTF
TGTGCCAGCAGCCATCAGGGGGCATGGTACTATGGCTACACCTTC
>TRBV30|TRBJ1-4|-|-|13
CAWIEGFNEKLFF
TGTGCCTGGATAGAGGGCTTTAATGAAAAACTGTTTTTT
>TRBV10-3|TRBJ1-2|-|TRBD1|12
CATRTGSYGYTF
TGTGCCACCCGGACAGGGTCCTATGGCTACACCTTC
>TRBV27|TRBJ2-5|-|TRBD1|14
CASRDRGRGETQYF
TGTGCCAGCAGGGACAGGGGGCGCGGGGAGACCCAGTACTTC
>TRBV2|TRBJ1-5|-|TRBD1|14
CASSADRGHQPQHF
TGTGCCAGCAGCGCCGACAGGGGGCATCAGCCCCAGCATTTT
>TRBV4-1|TRBJ2-5|-|TRBD2|17
CASSQGVPVISGGPQYF
TGCGCCAGCAGCCAAGGAGTCCCCGTAATTAGCGGGGGTCCTCAGTACTTC
>TRBV11-2|TRBJ1-2|-|-|13
CASTSPSAWGYTF
TGTGCCAGCACCTCCCCATCCGCGTGGGGCTACACCTTC
>TRBV6-5|TRBJ2-7|-|-|13
CASSRRDNYEQYF
TGTGCCAGCAGTAGAAGGGACAACTACGAGCAGTACTTC
>TRBV18|TRBJ1-2|few|-|15
CASSPLRELNDGYTF
TGTGCCAGCTCACCCCTCAGGGAATTGAACGATGGCTACACCTTC
>TRBV5-1|TRBJ1-3|once|-|17
CASSPIGGTISGNTIYF
TGCGCCAGCAGCCCAATAGGAGGGACTATCTCTGGAAACACCATATATTTT
>TRBV6-2/TRBV6-3|TRBJ2-4|-|TRBD1|20
CASSYPLSETGGLAKNIQYF
TGTGCCAGCAGTTACCCCCTCTCCGAGACAGGGGGACTAGCCAAAAACATTCAGTACTTC
>TRBV24-1|TRBJ1-5|-|TRBD1|14
CATSDTGGGQPQHF
TGTGCCACCAGTGATACAGGGGGCGGGCAGCCCCAGCATTTT